Each of the 19 T cell receptor beta chains below was sequenced from the same sample in a study of T cell responses to AZD1222 COVID-19 vaccine. Profiling relied on immunoSEQ multiplex PCR, and the TCRdb table lists in-frame clones only, not all of them. The table lists about 140,000 clones. The sequencing sample was made of peripheral blood. All receptors come from an adult in good health.

The V and J genes are TRBV6-5 and TRBJ2-7, with 7 nucleotides matching TRBD1. The J segment lost 2 bases and the V segment lost 5 bases, leaving 6 bases of the junction unmatched. Germline values: CDR1 MNHEY, CDR2 SVGAGI. The CDR3 has 14 residues. The CDR3 coding sequence is TGTGCCAGCAGTCGGACAGGCGCCACCTACGAGCAGTACTTC. Its translation: CASSRTGATYEQYF.

CDR3 nucleotides: TGTGCCAGCAGTTTAGGGGCAGGGGAGGACTATGGCTACACCTTC. Its translation is CASSLGAGEDYGYTF. The gene calls are TRBV28 and TRBJ1-2; maybe TRBD1 (6 bases). Germline CDR1 MDHEN, CDR2 SYDVKM. The CDR3 length is 15 residues. The V end lost 2 bases, the J end lost 3 bases, and 13 bases lay between the germline ends.

The V gene is TRBV6-2 or TRBV6-3, the J gene TRBJ1-2; TRBD1 aligns across 7 bases. The CDR3 contains 14 residues. The germline V gene encodes CDR1 MNHEY and CDR2 SVGEGT. V trimming: 2 bases; J trimming: 2 bases; junction bases outside the gene matches: 2. As DNA, the CDR3 is TGTGCCAGCAGTTACGGACAGGAGAACTATGGCTACACCTTC. It is translated as CASSYGQENYGYTF.

This chain connects TRBV5-4 to TRBJ2-3, with 7 bases matching TRBD2. In germline, CDR1 is SGHNT, CDR2 YYREEE (reference sequence). This CDR3 contains 20 residues. Trimming removed 4 bases from V and 1 base from J; junction bases left unmatched: 21. CDR3: CASSRSGGARASGGTDTQYF. CDR3 bases: TGTGCCAGCAGCCGGAGCGGCGGGGCCCGAGCAAGCGGGGGCACAGATACGCAGTATTTT.

The J gene is TRBJ1-2, the V gene TRBV5-1; the D gene is possibly TRBD1 (5 bases). The CDR3 length is 14 residues. Germline V lookup: CDR1 SGHRS, CDR2 YFSETQ. Trimming removed 6 bases from V and 2 bases from J, with 14 bases in between. The CDR3 nucleotides are TGCGCCAGCACCCGAGGGGCGGAGAACTATGGCTACACCTTC. Residues: CASTRGAENYGYTF.

The chain carries TRBV5-4 and TRBJ1-1; possibly TRBD1 for D (5 bases). CDR1 and CDR2 from the germline V gene are SGHNT and YYREEE (reference sequence). The CDR3 contains 16 residues. V was pared by 0 bases and J by 5 bases, with 17 bases between. The DNA for the CDR3 is TGTGCCAGCAGCTTGGGGGGGTTGGGGATCTTAACTGAAGCTTTCTTT. This translates into CASSLGGLGILTEAFF. Full variable domain (outside the CDR3, taken from reference TRBV5-4 and TRBJ1-1): ETGVTQSPTHLIKTRGQQVTLRCSSQSGHNTVSWYQQALGQGPQFIFQYYREEENGRGNFPPRFSGLQFPNYSSELNVNALELDDSALYLCASSLGGLGILTEAFFGQGTRLTVV.

The chain recombines TRBV6-5 with TRBJ1-5; unclear D gene. Germline CDR1 is MNHEY and CDR2 is SVGAGI. CDR3 length: 12 amino acids. The V gene lost 6 bases and the J gene lost 11 bases, with 14 bases spanning the gap. CDR3 loop: CASRFAWEAQHF. Written as DNA, the CDR3 is TGTGCCAGCAGATTCGCTTGGGAGGCCCAGCATTTT.

The chain recombines TRBV18 with TRBJ1-1; no clear D gene. The CDR3 extends over 12 amino acids. Looked up from germline, CDR1 is KGHSH and CDR2 is LQKENI. The V end was cut by 0 bases, the J end by 1 base, with 0 bases between. CDR3 nucleotides: TGTGCCAGCTCACCACCGAACACTGAAGCTTTCTTT. The encoded protein is CASSPPNTEAFF.

V is TRBV28 and J is TRBJ2-3, with 9 bases aligning to TRBD1. V dropped 3 bases and J dropped 5; count of bases not matched to a gene: 9. This CDR3 contains 16 residues. Per the germline V gene, CDR1 is MDHEN and CDR2 is SYDVKM. CDR3 sequence: CASSLAGTGRLDTQYF. The DNA for the CDR3 is TGTGCCAGCAGTTTGGCCGGGACAGGGAGGTTAGATACGCAGTATTTT.

The chain couples TRBV2 to TRBJ2-3, with 7 bases fitting TRBD2. With V trimmed by 6 bases and J by 1 base, 7 bases remained unmatched. This CDR3 spans 15 amino acids. In germline, CDR1 is SNHLY, CDR2 FYNNEI. CDR3 DNA sequence: TGTGCCAGCAGATCCGCTAGCGGACGCACAGATACGCAGTATTTT. Translation gives CASRSASGRTDTQYF.

J is TRBJ2-3 and V is TRBV4-1; D not certain. This CDR3 has 16 amino acids. The germline gives CDR1 MGHRA, CDR2 YSYEKL. Trimming cost V 4 bases and J 4 bases, with 18 bases left between them. DNA of the CDR3: TGCGCCAGCAGCCCCCCGGACGCGCCACTTGCAGATACGCAGTATTTT. It is translated as CASSPPDAPLADTQYF.

The chain links TRBV29-1 to TRBJ2-1; 11 nucleotides align to TRBD2. The trim removed 5 bases at V and 4 bases at J, leaving 4 bases unmatched. The CDR3 runs 14 residues. Germline V gene sequence: CDR1 SQVTM, CDR2 ANQGSEA. The CDR3 protein is CSVLLAGVYNEQFF. Here the CDR3 DNA reads TGCAGCGTTTTACTAGCGGGGGTTTACAATGAGCAGTTCTTC.

This chain connects TRBV10-3 to TRBJ2-6; D uncertain. CDR3 length: 13 amino acids. Trimming shortened V by 6 bases and J by 4 bases, and 7 bases separated the two germline ends. Germline loops: CDR1 ENHRY, CDR2 SYGVKD. CDR3 nucleotides: TGTGCCATCAGCAGGTCCGGGGCCAACGTCCTGACTTTC. Residues: CAISRSGANVLTF.

The rearrangement links TRBV3-1 (or the pseudogene TRBV3-2) to TRBJ1-5, with D unclear. The ends were cut back, 1 base at V and 5 bases at J, with 18 bases in the middle. The germline V gene encodes CDR1 LGHDT and CDR2 YNNKEL (reference sequence). This CDR3 contains 17 residues. The CDR3 DNA reads TGTGCCAGCAGCCAAGGAAAAGGTGTAGGTATGGATCAGCCCCAGCATTTT. Protein product: CASSQGKGVGMDQPQHF.

V usage is TRBV7-9 and J usage is TRBJ1-1, with D perhaps TRBD1 (5 bases). V lost 1 base to trimming and J lost 3 bases, with 9 bases between them. The CDR3 consists of 14 residues. Germline V gene lookup returns CDR1 SEHNR and CDR2 FQNEAQ (reference sequence). CDR3 nucleotide sequence: TGTGCCAGCAGCTTAGGTGTGGGGGACACTGAAGCTTTCTTT. Translated: CASSLGVGDTEAFF.

The rearrangement uses TRBV6-1 and TRBJ1-3; D is unresolved. The V end was cut by 5 bases, the J end by 0 bases, with 8 bases between. The CDR3 extends over 14 amino acids. Looked up from germline, CDR1 is MNHNS and CDR2 is SASEGT. The CDR3: CASSSPLSGNTIYF. CDR3 bases: TGTGCCAGCAGTTCCCCCCTCTCTGGAAACACCATATATTTT.

The V gene is TRBV10-2, the J gene TRBJ1-1; D not certain. Germline CDR1 reads WSHSY; CDR2 reads SAAADI. Trimming removed 1 base from V and 1 base from J, with 7 bases in between. CDR3 size: 14 residues. CDR3 DNA sequence: TGCGCCAGCAGTGAGTTAGGAGAGAACACTGAAGCTTTCTTT. Its protein is CASSELGENTEAFF.

V usage is TRBV7-8 and J usage is TRBJ1-6, with D maybe TRBD1 (6 bases). CDR3 length equals 16 residues. Trimming pared 4 bases from V and 0 bases from J, leaving 10 bases between. CDR1 and CDR2 from the germline V gene are SGHVS and FQNEAQ. The CDR3: CASSSQGSSYNSPLHF. The CDR3 DNA sequence: TGTGCCAGCAGCTCCCAGGGGAGCTCCTATAATTCACCCCTCCACTTT.

V usage is TRBV5-8 and J usage is TRBJ1-4; the D gene is possibly TRBD1 (5 bases). V gave up 2 bases and J gave up 1 base, with 15 bases separating them. This CDR3 region has 17 residues. Germline assignment: CDR1 SGHTS and CDR2 YDEGEE. The CDR3 DNA follows: TGTGCCAGCAGCTTTAAACGGGACGGGCTAACTAATGAAAAACTGTTTTTT. Translating gives CASSFKRDGLTNEKLFF.